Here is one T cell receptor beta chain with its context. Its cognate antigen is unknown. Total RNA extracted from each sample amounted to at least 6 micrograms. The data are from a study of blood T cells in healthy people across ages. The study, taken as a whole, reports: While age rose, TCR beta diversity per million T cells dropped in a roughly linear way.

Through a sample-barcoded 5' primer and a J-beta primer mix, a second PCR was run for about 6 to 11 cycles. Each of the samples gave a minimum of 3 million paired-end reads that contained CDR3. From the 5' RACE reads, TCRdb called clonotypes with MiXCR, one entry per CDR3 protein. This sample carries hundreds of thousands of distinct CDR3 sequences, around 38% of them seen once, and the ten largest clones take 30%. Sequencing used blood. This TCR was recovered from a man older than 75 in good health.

CDR3 sequence: CASSLRGPGRNYGYTF. In DNA, the CDR3 is TGTGCCAGCAGTTTACGGGGTCCGGGACGAAACTATGGCTACACCTTC. The V and J genes are TRBV12-3 or TRBV12-4 and TRBJ1-2, with a possible D match to TRBD1 (5 bases). V lost 2 bases to trimming and J lost 2 bases, with 15 bases between them. The CDR3 has 16 residues.